Listed below are T cell receptor beta chains from one sample, sequenced in a study of response to subunit inactivated influenza vaccine. In TCRdb, the RT-PCR reads were re-called with MiXCR into one record per CDR3 protein. Of roughly 670,000 distinct CDR3 sequences in the sample, 11% to 15% are singletons; the top ten hold about 7.4%. The specimen comprised PBMCs from blood, sampled about 14 days before vaccination. The receptors were gathered from a man aged 45-65 years who received an inactivated influenza vaccine. CDR3s leave out the opening cysteine and the closing phenylalanine or tryptophan. The order of the fields is V gene, J gene, CDR3 protein.

TRBV25-1	TRBJ2-1	ASSDSTGGTAYNEQF
TRBV12-3/TRBV12-4	TRBJ2-7	ASSRGTGHLLDEQY
TRBV15	TRBJ2-2	ATSVSYTGELF
TRBV6-1	TRBJ2-1	ASSGQGLALYNEQF
TRBV2	TRBJ2-1	ASRGLSSGDSLGGNEQF
TRBV12-3/TRBV12-4	TRBJ2-7	ASSLGSGGASYEQY
TRBV7-2	TRBJ2-3	ASSLALRTADTQY
TRBV29-1	TRBJ2-3	SGRLAGVSSTDTQY
TRBV28	TRBJ1-4	ASSATGTLATNEKLF
TRBV6-5	TRBJ2-5	ASSFRPSKEETQY
TRBV28	TRBJ2-2	ASSFPGQVGGGELF
TRBV5-1	TRBJ1-1	ASSLALGAGGHSEAF
TRBV5-1	TRBJ2-7	ASSLEAGAHEQY
TRBV6-4	TRBJ2-1	ASSTGVATGEQF
TRBV19	TRBJ2-1	ASSMTDRWNEQF
TRBV14	TRBJ2-5	ASSQEVGTVQETQY
TRBV7-9	TRBJ1-2	ASIRSPSPTGRYGYT
TRBV29-1	TRBJ2-7	SVQIFRQGRSSEQY
TRBV4-2	TRBJ1-4	ASSQDLADEINEKLF
TRBV29-1	TRBJ1-2	SVEAGRAGYT
TRBV28	TRBJ2-5	ASSFRGDRQTQY
TRBV7-9	TRBJ1-6	ASSAKPGLNNSPLH
TRBV9	TRBJ2-2	ASNRATGELF
TRBV20-1	TRBJ1-5	SASRVDQPQH
TRBV10-3	TRBJ1-2	AISDPRRGYGYT
TRBV12-3/TRBV12-4	TRBJ2-7	ASSTGTGVY
TRBV24-1	TRBJ1-2	ATSDSLYGYT
TRBV20-1	TRBJ2-7	SARGGQTDPGYEQY
TRBV24-1	TRBJ1-1	ATSDSVVWDKNTEAF
TRBV12-3/TRBV12-4	TRBJ2-3	ASSTTGGSTDTQY
TRBV7-9	TRBJ2-5	ASSRGPSAQETQY
TRBV12-3/TRBV12-4	TRBJ2-1	ASSGGLAGGDNEQF
TRBV6-5	TRBJ2-1	ASSYSPGPGGDNEQF
TRBV6-1	TRBJ2-7	ASSEGLAELYEQY
TRBV20-1	TRBJ2-5	SGAEYQETQY
TRBV20-1	TRBJ1-2	SARTGNYGYT
TRBV7-9	TRBJ2-7	ASSVTGTVYEQY
TRBV2	TRBJ2-3	ASSVGPSTDTQY
TRBV6-2/TRBV6-3	TRBJ2-7	ASSYSGVSSYEQY
TRBV2	TRBJ1-2	ASSAAGPYGYT
TRBV29-1	TRBJ2-7	SVDRTGNSYEQY
TRBV18	TRBJ1-2	ASSPTGQFYGYT
TRBV4-3	TRBJ2-1	ASSVVSLSVYGNEQF
TRBV7-9	TRBJ2-6	ASSSSPGTFST
TRBV6-2/TRBV6-3	TRBJ2-1	ASSLPGLQF
TRBV5-1	TRBJ2-3	ASSWDRVRDTQY
TRBV20-1	TRBJ2-5	SARPGTGSGGTQY
TRBV4-3	TRBJ2-2	ASSQDVKRSNTGELF
TRBV7-8	TRBJ2-3	ASSPRGREDTQY
TRBV7-9	TRBJ2-7	ASSFGVPPDEQY
TRBV20-1	TRBJ2-5	SAAKGLAGRSRETQY
TRBV25-1	TRBJ1-3	ASSDSGGRNTIY
TRBV21-1	TRBJ2-1	ASSETCNEQF
TRBV11-2	TRBJ2-3	ASSGAAGTQY